These 7 T cell receptor beta chains originate from one sample sequenced in a study of blood T cells in healthy people across ages. A second PCR of roughly 7 to 11 cycles used a sample-barcoded 5' primer and a J-beta primer mix. TCRdb processed the 5' RACE reads anew with MiXCR; each CDR3 protein has one entry. The repertoire consists of 750,000 or so distinct CDR3 sequences, with approximately 25% occurring once and the leading ten covering more than 8%. This same sample was also part of a study on T cells of mothers and their children.

Input material: blood. The source of these receptors is a boy aged 5-17 years in good health.

The chain has TRBV28 and TRBJ2-7; D is uncertain. The germline V gene encodes CDR1 MDHEN and CDR2 SYDVKM. V was cut by 4 bases and J by 3 bases, with 7 bases left in between. CDR3 length equals 12 residues. CDR3 region: CASSSSDYEQYF. DNA of the CDR3: TGTGCCAGCAGTTCATCCGACTACGAGCAGTACTTC. Full variable domain (rest looked up from reference TRBV28 and TRBJ2-7): DVKVTQSSRYLVKRTGEKVFLECVQDMDHENMFWYRQDPGLGLRLIYFSYDVKMKEKGDIPEGYSVSREKKERFSLILESASTNQTSMYLCASSSSDYEQYFGPGTRLTVT.

The chain links TRBV2 to TRBJ2-1; a possible D gene is TRBD1 (5 bases). From germline, CDR1 is SNHLY and CDR2 FYNNEI. The CDR3 consists of 16 residues. V was cut by 6 bases and J by 2 bases, with 17 bases left in between. In nucleotides, the CDR3 is TGTGCCAGCAGCCCCGACAGCGCCCTGACCTACAATGAGCAGTTCTTC. Translated, it gives CASSPDSALTYNEQFF.

The chain combines TRBV20-1 with TRBJ1-2, with 7 bases identical to TRBD1. Germline lookup yields CDR1 DFQATT and CDR2 SNEGSKA (reference sequence). There are 12 residues in the CDR3. The trim removed 4 bases at V and 8 bases at J, leaving 7 bases unmatched. CDR3 region: CSAIREGGGYTF. CDR3 in DNA: TGCAGTGCTATCAGGGAAGGGGGCGGCTACACCTTC.

The rearrangement links TRBV20-1 to TRBJ2-5; 13 bases agree with TRBD2. The J call is doubtful: the DNA matches TRBJ2-1 better. The germline V gene has CDR1 DFQATT and CDR2 SNEGSKA (reference sequence). The CDR3 is made up of 14 amino acids. The CDR3 loop is CSARRLAGGGEQFF. The CDR3 bases are TGCAGTGCTAGAAGACTAGCGGGGGGTGGTGAGCAGTTCTTC.

This chain connects TRBV5-1 to TRBJ2-3; TRBD2 is a possible D gene (6 bases). Trimming pared 0 bases from V and 3 bases from J, leaving 11 bases between. This CDR3 has 15 amino acids. Germline-derived CDR1 and CDR2 are SGHRS and YFSETQ. The CDR3 loop is CASSLAGVKTDTQYF. The CDR3 DNA reads as TGCGCCAGCAGCTTGGCGGGAGTTAAGACAGATACGCAGTATTTT.

The rearrangement uses TRBV12-3 or TRBV12-4 and TRBJ2-7, with TRBD1 matching 7 bases. The CDR3 sequence is 14 residues long. V lost 5 bases to trimming and J lost 2 bases; unmatched junction nucleotides: 6. The CDR3 loop is CASSGQAVAYEQYF. In DNA form, the CDR3 reads TGTGCCAGCAGTGGACAGGCTGTTGCCTACGAGCAGTACTTC.

This clonotype was seen a handful of times. This sequence joins TRBV13 and TRBJ2-5, with unresolved D. V lost 4 bases to trimming and J lost 5 bases, with 17 bases between them. The CDR3 extends over 15 amino acids. CDR1 and CDR2 from the germline V gene are PRHDT and FYEKMQ (reference sequence). In DNA form, the CDR3 reads TGTGCCAGCAGCTCTACGTTCGCGACCGGGGAGACCCAGTACTTC. Translating gives CASSSTFATGETQYF.